This T cell receptor beta chain is drawn from a study of technical replicates of blood from several donors. The V gene end was trimmed by 0 bases and the J gene end by 3 bases; junction bases not matched to a gene: 5. This CDR3 region has 16 residues. In germline, CDR1 is LNHNV, CDR2 YYDKDF (reference sequence). Data came from immunoSEQ multiplex PCR; TCRdb stores just in-frame clones and leaves some out. The table records fewer than 85,000 clones, 90% to 98% of them present only once. The receptor was derived from a human donor in good health. Sequencing was performed on T cells isolated from PBMCs. V is TRBV15 and J is TRBJ2-7, with TRBD1 identical over 10 bases. CDR3 in amino acids: CATSRDQDRGGYEQYF. The DNA for the CDR3 is TGTGCCACCAGCAGAGATCAGGACAGGGGGGGCTACGAGCAGTACTTC.